One and the same sample provided the 9 T cell receptor beta chains below, sequenced in a study of cytomegalovirus exposure and HLA in healthy donors. The PCR used 60 Vbeta and 13 Jbeta primers. Assay: immunoSEQ multiplex PCR; the TCRdb copy retains only in-frame clones and omits some. The table includes roughly 110,000 clones, around 77% detected once. The sample taken for sequencing was PBMCs. These receptors were collected from a woman aged 30 to 39 in good health and CMV-seropositive.

This clone was detected only once. The rearrangement links TRBV19 to TRBJ1-1; D perhaps matches TRBD1 (5 bases). Trimming removed 8 bases at V and 6 bases at J, with 16 bases between. Germline CDR1 reads LNHDA; CDR2 reads SQIVND (reference sequence). This CDR3 has 13 amino acids. The CDR3 sequence is CASRTGGDAEAFF. In DNA form, the CDR3 reads TGTGCCAGTCGAACCGGGGGGGACGCTGAAGCTTTCTTT.

This rearrangement joins TRBV5-8 to TRBJ1-5, with a weak D call TRBD1 (5 bases). Trimming took 4 bases from V and 0 from J, leaving 17 bases between them. Germline loops: CDR1 SGHTS, CDR2 YDEGEE. The CDR3 loop spans 17 amino acids. CDR3 nucleotides: TGTGCCAGCAGCCTGGGGCCACACAAATATAGCAATCAGCCCCAGCATTTT. Protein product: CASSLGPHKYSNQPQHF.

On this clone itself: This same CDR3 is encoded by further DNA sequences in the sample. The V gene is TRBV15, the J gene TRBJ2-7, with TRBD1 as a possible D gene (5 bases). This CDR3 is built from 14 residues. The V and J ends lost 1 base and 0 bases respectively, with 7 bases between them. CDR1 is LNHNV, CDR2 YYDKDF, per germline (reference sequence). The CDR3 spells CATSRGGSSYEQYF. CDR3 bases: TGTGCCACCAGCAGAGGGGGCAGCTCCTACGAGCAGTACTTC. The complete variable domain, with remaining parts taken from reference TRBV15 and TRBJ2-7, reads DAMVIQNPRYQVTQFGKPVTLSCSQTLNHNVMYWYQQKSSQAPKLLFHYYDKDFNNEADTPDNFQSRRPNTSFCFLDIRSPGLGDTAMYLCATSRGGSSYEQYFGPGTRLTVT.

This chain joins TRBV7-9 and TRBJ2-2; D not certain. The CDR3 covers 12 residues. V was clipped by 8 bases and J by 0 bases, with 4 bases between them. Germline V gene lookup returns CDR1 SEHNR and CDR2 FQNEAQ (reference sequence). Here the CDR3 reads CASPSNTGELFF. DNA for the CDR3: TGTGCCAGCCCTTCGAACACCGGGGAGCTGTTTTTT.

As DNA, the CDR3 is TGTGCCAGCTCACCCCAGGGGGCGCATGGCTACACCTTC. It specifies CASSPQGAHGYTF. The chain employs TRBV18 and TRBJ1-2; 8 nucleotides align to TRBD1. J was trimmed by 6 bases and V by 3 bases; bases with no gene match: 3. The V gene's germline CDR1 is KGHSH and CDR2 LQKENI. The CDR3 contains 13 residues. Full variable domain (rest looked up from reference TRBV18 and TRBJ1-2): NAGVMQNPRHLVRRRGQEARLRCSPMKGHSHVYWYRQLPEEGLKFMVYLQKENIIDESGMPKERFSAEFPKEGPSILRIQQVVRGDSAAYFCASSPQGAHGYTFGSGTRLTVV.

The chain joins TRBV10-3 to TRBJ1-1; maybe TRBD1 (6 bases). V dropped 5 bases and J dropped 6 bases, with 10 bases sitting between them. The CDR3 loop spans 12 amino acids. The germline gives CDR1 ENHRY, CDR2 SYGVKD. In DNA, the CDR3 is TGTGCCATCAGTTGGACAGTTTCTGAAGCTTTCTTT. Its protein is CAISWTVSEAFF.

J is TRBJ1-2 and V is TRBV9; 9 bases align to TRBD1. Per the germline V gene, CDR1 is SGDLS and CDR2 is YYNGEE. The V segment lost 6 bases and the J segment 1 base; nucleotides outside the gene matches: 10. CDR3 length: 16 amino acids. CDR3 sequence: CASTPMDRGFNYGYTF. DNA of the CDR3: TGTGCCAGCACTCCTATGGACAGGGGCTTTAACTATGGCTACACCTTC.

The chain carries TRBV19 and TRBJ2-2, with TRBD2 matching 9 bases. The CDR3 loop spans 17 amino acids. The ends lost 0 bases at V and 7 bases at J; junction bases unmatched: 9. From germline, CDR1 is LNHDA and CDR2 SQIVND (reference sequence). Here the CDR3 reads CASSIDRGGGAVGELFF. CDR3 in DNA: TGTGCCAGTAGTATAGATCGGGGCGGGGGGGCCGTCGGGGAGCTGTTTTTT.

This clone was seen a few times. V gene TRBV6-1 combines with J gene TRBJ1-2; D is ambiguous. The CDR3 totals 13 residues. The V and J ends lost 8 bases and 1 base respectively, with 11 bases between them. Per the germline V gene, CDR1 is MNHNS and CDR2 is SASEGT. CDR3 protein: CASETEYNYGYTF. The CDR3 region has the DNA TGTGCCAGCGAGACGGAGTATAACTATGGCTACACCTTC.